Listed below are T cell receptor beta chains from one sample, sequenced in a study of human thymus T cells. The assay was immunoSEQ multiplex PCR, and TCRdb's table has in-frame clones only and misses some. The top ten hold 0.02% to 0.025% of the sample, which has around 130,000 clones, around 94% seen once. Sequencing used thymus tissue. Receptors were obtained from a boy in the first two years of life with a congenital heart defect but otherwise immunologically healthy. Both conserved end residues are part of each CDR3. The order of the fields is V gene, clone size, D gene, J gene, CDR3 protein. D genes are given only for firm matches. Only part of the rows carry a size: once, few, many, or a class if the clone is expanded.

TRBV27	NA	NA	TRBJ1-6	CASSPTWFLIGSYNSPLHF
TRBV10-3	NA	NA	TRBJ2-6	CAISRRDLHRGHPTGANVLTF
TRBV30	NA	TRBD1	TRBJ1-6	CAWNLGQYNSPLHF
TRBV28	NA	TRBD1	TRBJ1-2	CASSPHPPTGSDYGYTF
TRBV7-2	NA	NA	TRBJ2-5	CASSLFGTGETQYF
TRBV20-1	NA	NA	TRBJ2-1	CSAIADNEQFF
TRBV15	NA	TRBD1	TRBJ1-6	CATRGGNYNSPLHF
TRBV5-4	NA	NA	TRBJ2-7	CASSLGSGVSYEQYF
TRBV30	few	NA	TRBJ2-1	CAWSVERPRTYNEQFF
TRBV6-5	NA	NA	TRBJ1-2	CASSYRGSGYTF
TRBV5-4	once	TRBD1	TRBJ2-1	CASSQGRDRGSNEQFF
TRBV4-2	NA	TRBD2	TRBJ2-5	CASSLCFPTSGGWETQYF
TRBV4-3	NA	NA	TRBJ1-2	CASSQGQEINYGYTF
TRBV5-1	NA	NA	TRBJ1-5	CASRSTGIFYQPQHF
TRBV7-6	NA	TRBD2	TRBJ2-1	CASSPSGEPLYNEQFF
TRBV28	NA	NA	TRBJ2-7	CASSDPTGTTYEQYF
TRBV9	NA	NA	TRBJ2-3	CASSFRAGSSTDTQYF
TRBV2	NA	TRBD1	TRBJ2-2	CASSQRTGNTGELFF
TRBV28	NA	NA	TRBJ1-3	CASTEVSLAGNTIYF
TRBV5-1	NA	TRBD1	TRBJ1-2	CASSSSDRAGYTF
TRBV29-1	once	TRBD2	TRBJ2-3	CSVRDQRGADTQYF
TRBV4-3	NA	NA	TRBJ2-2	CASSQDGAFGTGELFF
TRBV9	NA	NA	TRBJ2-3	CASTRRQERDTQYF
TRBV15	NA	TRBD1	TRBJ1-1	CATSTDRAGGTEAFF
TRBV5-1	NA	TRBD1	TRBJ1-6	CASSLETGGYSPLHF
TRBV28	NA	TRBD2	TRBJ2-7	CASSLASGGTYEQYF
TRBV28	NA	TRBD1	TRBJ2-2	CASSYDRANTGELFF
TRBV9	NA	TRBD2	TRBJ2-7	CASSDSGTSNSEQYF
TRBV4-3	once	NA	TRBJ2-5	CASSQDRPGSIQETQYF
TRBV18	NA	TRBD2	TRBJ2-5	CASSPDGTSVQTQYF
TRBV5-1	NA	NA	TRBJ1-2	CASPLTGESYTF
TRBV5-1	few	TRBD1	TRBJ2-5	CASSCTGEETQYF
TRBV7-9	NA	NA	TRBJ1-1	CASSFLTLGAEAFF
TRBV7-6	NA	NA	TRBJ1-1	CASSPQRTENTEAFF
TRBV28	NA	NA	TRBJ2-7	CASSGSESSYEQYF
TRBV15	few	NA	TRBJ1-3	CATSRLRGSGNTIYF
TRBV30	NA	NA	TRBJ1-6	CAWSVPGDVNSPLHF
TRBV27	NA	NA	TRBJ2-1	CASSPPPPRYNEQFF
TRBV5-1	NA	NA	TRBJ2-7	CASSLAGDEQYF
TRBV19	NA	TRBD1	TRBJ2-3	CASSMRQGDTDTQYF
TRBV18	NA	TRBD1	TRBJ1-5	CASSPTGVGQPQHF
TRBV2	NA	NA	TRBJ1-2	CASSRLTSNYGYTF
TRBV11-3	once	NA	TRBJ1-2	CASSLEGGYGYTF
TRBV2	NA	NA	TRBJ2-2	CASTLDEELFF
TRBV27	NA	NA	TRBJ1-1	CASSQRLLSGTEAFF
TRBV19	once	TRBD1	TRBJ1-6	CASSNDRGNSPLHF
TRBV13	NA	NA	TRBJ2-2	CASSHTGKAATGELFF
TRBV6-1	NA	NA	TRBJ1-1	CASSDYPPGFGTEAFF